This TCR beta chain was captured by sequencing in a study of glioma-infiltrating T cells after dendritic cell vaccination. Study-level information: The vaccine used monocyte-derived dendritic cells pulsed overnight with autologous tumor lysate.

Input was 2 to 2.5 ug genomic DNA, or all available if less. Measured with immunoSEQ multiplex PCR; TCRdb has only the in-frame clones, and not every one. The table shows roughly 100,000 clones, with roughly 80% occurring only once. V lost 0 bases and J 0 bases, leaving 7 bases between the germline ends. Germline assignment: CDR1 SGDLS and CDR2 YYNGEE. The CDR3 is 15 residues long. This sample's time point: after dendritic cell vaccination, including at tumor progression/relapse. As concerns this clone: What it binds is not known.

Study-level findings and limits: TCR clonality showed no direct relationship with survival.

This material consisted of blood, taken after dendritic cell vaccination. The sequence came from a human donor with glioblastoma. This rearrangement joins TRBV9 to TRBJ1-5; tentatively, D is TRBD1 (5 bases). In nucleotides, the CDR3 is TGTGCCAGCAGCGTAGCCGGGGGTAGCAATCAGCCCCAGCATTTT. It yields the protein CASSVAGGSNQPQHF.